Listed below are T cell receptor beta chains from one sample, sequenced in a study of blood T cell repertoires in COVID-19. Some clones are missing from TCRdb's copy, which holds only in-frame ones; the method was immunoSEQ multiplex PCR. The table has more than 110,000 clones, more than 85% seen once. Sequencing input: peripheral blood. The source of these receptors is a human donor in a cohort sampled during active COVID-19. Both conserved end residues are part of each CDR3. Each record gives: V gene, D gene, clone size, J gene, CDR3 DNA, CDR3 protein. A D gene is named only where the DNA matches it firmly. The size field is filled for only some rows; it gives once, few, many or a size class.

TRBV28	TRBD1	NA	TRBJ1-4	TGTGCCAGCAGTTACACAGGGGGGATTAATGAAAAACTGTTTTTT	CASSYTGGINEKLFF
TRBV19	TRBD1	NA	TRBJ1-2	TGTGCCAGTAGTATAGGCAGGGGGCGAGACTATGGCTACACCTTC	CASSIGRGRDYGYTF
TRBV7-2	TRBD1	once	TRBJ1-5	TGTGCCAGCAGGCGTACAGGGGGCAGCAATCAGCCCCAGCATTTT	CASRRTGGSNQPQHF
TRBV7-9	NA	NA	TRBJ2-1	TGTGCCAGCAGCTTATTCGTGAGTGTTGAGCAGTTCTTC	CASSLFVSVEQFF
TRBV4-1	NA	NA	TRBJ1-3	TGCGCCAGCAGCCAAATTGGGGGGGGAAACACCATATATTTT	CASSQIGGGNTIYF
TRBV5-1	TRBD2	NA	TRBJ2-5	TGCGCCAGCAGCTTGGCGAGTATTAGCGGGATTCAAGAGACCCAGTACTTC	CASSLASISGIQETQYF
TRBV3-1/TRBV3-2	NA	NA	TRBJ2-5	TGTGCCAGCAGCCAAGTGCCGGGACAACAAGAGACCCAGTACTTC	CASSQVPGQQETQYF
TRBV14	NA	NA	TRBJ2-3	TGTGCCAGCAGCCAAGATTGGGGGCGCTCGGATACGCAGTATTTT	CASSQDWGRSDTQYF
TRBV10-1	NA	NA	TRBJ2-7	TGCGCCAGCAGTGCCTACAGGGTGAGGTACGAGCAGTACTTC	CASSAYRVRYEQYF
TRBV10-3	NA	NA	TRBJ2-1	TGTGCCATCAGTAGACTCCAGCTCGGGGTATACAATGAGCAGTTCTTC	CAISRLQLGVYNEQFF
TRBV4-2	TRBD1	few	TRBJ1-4	TGTGCCAGCAGCCAAGATCCGGGGGACAGTCTCGGCCGAGGTGAAAAACTGTTTTTT	CASSQDPGDSLGRGEKLFF
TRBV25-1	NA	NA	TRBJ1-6	TGTGCCAGCAGGCATGGGGGGAATTCACCCCTCCACTTT	CASRHGGNSPLHF
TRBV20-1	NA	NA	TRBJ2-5	TGCAGTGCTAGTCGTGAGGACCAAGAGACCCAGTACTTC	CSASREDQETQYF
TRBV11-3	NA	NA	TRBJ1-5	TGTGCCAGCGGAAAAGTAAGAGGCAGACCTAATCAGCCCCAGCATTTT	CASGKVRGRPNQPQHF
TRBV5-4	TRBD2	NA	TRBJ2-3	TGTGCCAGCAGCTTGCGCCTAGCGGGCAGCACAGATACGCAGTATTTT	CASSLRLAGSTDTQYF
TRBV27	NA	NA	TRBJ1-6	TGTGCCAGCAAAACGGAGATTTCACCCCTCCACTTT	CASKTEISPLHF
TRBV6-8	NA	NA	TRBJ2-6	NA	CASTFGANVLTF
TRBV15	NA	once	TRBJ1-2	TGTGCCACCAGCAGAGTCACAGCCACCTATGGCTACACCTTC	CATSRVTATYGYTF
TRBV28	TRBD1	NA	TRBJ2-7	TGTGCCAGCAGTGCTCGCCCAGGGGGCTCCTACGAGCAGTACTTC	CASSARPGGSYEQYF
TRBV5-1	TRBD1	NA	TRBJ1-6	TGCGCCAGCAGCTATGTTTTGGCAGGGGGCGCAGATTCACCCCTCCACTTT	CASSYVLAGGADSPLHF
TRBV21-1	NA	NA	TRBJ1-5	TGTGCCAGCAGCAAAGTAGGAGGGAGCAATCAGCCCCAGCATTTT	CASSKVGGSNQPQHF
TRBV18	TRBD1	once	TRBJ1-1	TGTGCCAGCTCACCACTAGGGCCGGGACAGATGTCGGGCACTGAAGCTTTCTTT	CASSPLGPGQMSGTEAFF